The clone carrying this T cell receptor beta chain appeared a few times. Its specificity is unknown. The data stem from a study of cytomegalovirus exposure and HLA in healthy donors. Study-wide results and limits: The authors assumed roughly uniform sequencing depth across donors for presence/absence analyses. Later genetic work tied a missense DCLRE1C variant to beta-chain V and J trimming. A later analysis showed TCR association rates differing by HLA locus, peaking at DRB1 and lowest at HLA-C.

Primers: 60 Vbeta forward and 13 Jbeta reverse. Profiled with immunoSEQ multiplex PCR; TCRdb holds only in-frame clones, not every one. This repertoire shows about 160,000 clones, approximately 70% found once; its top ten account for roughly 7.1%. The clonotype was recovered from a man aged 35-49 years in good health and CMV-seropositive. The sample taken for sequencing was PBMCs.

CDR3 loop: CASNTGTKSITEAFF. The CDR3, as DNA: TGCGCCAGCAACACCGGGACAAAGAGTATCACTGAAGCTTTCTTT. The gene calls are TRBV5-1 and TRBJ1-1; perhaps TRBD1 as D (6 bases). This CDR3 is 15 amino acids long. Deletions cut 6 bases from V and 4 bases from J, with 19 bases between. The germline gives CDR1 SGHRS, CDR2 YFSETQ.